The 9 T cell receptor beta chains below all came from one sample that was sequenced in a study of T cell responses to AZD1222 COVID-19 vaccine. Clones were read by immunoSEQ multiplex PCR, and TCRdb kept only the in-frame ones, dropping some. The table includes under 80,000 clones, roughly 84% detected once. The specimen comprised peripheral blood, sampled on day 0 of AZD1222 vaccination. The receptors stem from an adult in good health.

V gene TRBV10-3 combines with J gene TRBJ1-5; 10 positions agree with TRBD1. Unmatched junction bases numbered 2, after V lost 0 bases and J lost 3 bases. Germline V gives CDR1 ENHRY, CDR2 SYGVKD. CDR3 length: 16 amino acids. The CDR3, as DNA: TGTGCCATCAGTGAGTCCGGGACAGGGGACAATCAGCCCCAGCATTTT. Its protein product is CAISESGTGDNQPQHF.

This chain joins TRBV16 and TRBJ1-3; no clear D. This CDR3 region has 13 residues. V was clipped by 5 bases and J by 5 bases, with 10 bases between them. In germline, CDR1 is KGHSY, CDR2 FQNENV. The CDR3 region has the DNA TGTGCCAGCAGCTCTGACACCAGAAACACCATATATTTT. Protein sequence: CASSSDTRNTIYF.

The chain joins TRBV3-1 (or the pseudogene TRBV3-2) to TRBJ2-7, with 8 bases that match TRBD2. The CDR3 covers 16 residues. The trim removed 3 bases at V and 5 bases at J, leaving 12 bases unmatched. CDR1 is LGHDT and CDR2 is YNNKEL in the germline V gene (reference sequence). The CDR3 reads CASSQAASGRIDEQYF. The CDR3 DNA sequence: TGTGCCAGCAGCCAGGCCGCGAGCGGGAGAATAGACGAGCAGTACTTC.

This clone has only a few counts. The chain has TRBV27 and TRBJ2-7; TRBD1 aligns across 9 bases. V trimming: 5 bases; J trimming: 4 bases; junction bases outside the gene matches: 3. CDR3 length: 13 amino acids. CDR1 is MNHEY and CDR2 is SMNVEV in the germline V gene (reference sequence). The CDR3 sequence: CASSKDRGYEQYF. The CDR3 DNA sequence: TGTGCCAGCAGTAAGGACAGGGGTTACGAGCAGTACTTC.

This sequence joins TRBV28 and TRBJ1-5, with a weak D call TRBD1 (5 bases). Germline CDR1 MDHEN, CDR2 SYDVKM. The CDR3 sequence is 15 residues long. The V end was cut by 7 bases, the J end by 1 base, with 14 bases between. This CDR3 is CASTPWGGSNQPQHF. In DNA form, the CDR3 reads TGTGCCAGCACCCCCTGGGGGGGAAGCAATCAGCCCCAGCATTTT.

The chain uses TRBV27 and TRBJ2-3, with D maybe TRBD2 (5 bases). This CDR3 spans 14 amino acids. Trimming removed 2 bases from V and 2 bases from J, with 8 bases in between. CDR1 MNHEY and CDR2 SMNVEV come from the germline V gene (reference sequence). CDR3 DNA: TGTGCCAGCAGTTTAGAGGGCCCCACAGATACGCAGTATTTT. As protein: CASSLEGPTDTQYF.

This chain uses TRBV5-6 with TRBJ1-5; D might be TRBD1 (5 bases). Trimming shortened V by 2 bases and J by 6 bases, and 12 bases separated the two germline ends. This CDR3 comprises 14 residues. Germline-derived CDR1 and CDR2 are SGHDT and YYEEEE. CDR3 DNA: TGTGCCAGCAGCTTCGGGGGGTATGGTCAGCCCCAGCATTTT. Its translation is CASSFGGYGQPQHF.

The chain uses TRBV6-5 and TRBJ2-2; D is tentatively TRBD1 or TRBD2 (6 bases each). Trimming left V 6 bases short and J 4 bases short, with 18 bases between. Germline values: CDR1 MNHEY, CDR2 SVGAGI. This CDR3 spans 16 amino acids. CDR3 sequence reads: CASRYASGASTGELFF. Written as DNA, the CDR3 is TGTGCCAGCAGATACGCCTCGGGGGCGAGCACCGGGGAGCTGTTTTTT.

This rearrangement joins TRBV7-3 to TRBJ2-4; D perhaps matches TRBD1 (6 bases). The CDR3 has 14 residues. Trimming cost V 3 bases and J 9 bases, with 15 bases left between them. Germline V gene sequence: CDR1 SGHTA, CDR2 FQGTGA. The CDR3 sequence: CASSLGLGAGIQYF. CDR3 DNA: TGTGCCAGCAGCTTGGGGTTGGGGGCCGGCATTCAGTACTTC.